The T cell receptor (beta chain) described here comes from a study of blood T cell repertoires in COVID-19. CDR3 size: 13 residues. Germline CDR1 and CDR2: MNHEY and SVGAGI. The V end lost 2 bases, the J end lost 3 bases, and 8 bases lay between the germline ends. Measured with immunoSEQ multiplex PCR; TCRdb has only the in-frame clones, and not every one. In the table there are tens of thousands of clones, 90% to 95% of which are singletons. The clonotype was recovered from a human donor with active COVID-19. The donor label of this sample is uncertain. V and J are TRBV6-5 and TRBJ2-7, with D uncertain. Sequencing was done on a sample of peripheral blood. The CDR3 DNA reads TGTGCCAGCAGTTACCCCCCAGGCTACGAGCAGTACTTC. It yields the protein CASSYPPGYEQYF.